The TCR beta chain under discussion was sequenced for a study of blood T cell repertoires in COVID-19. Looking at the study overall: T cells, B-cell-depleted T cells, or PBMCs provided the cDNA or gDNA that served as material.

This CDR3 spans 15 amino acids. Germline CDR1 and CDR2: MDHEN and SYDVKM. Between the trimmed V and J ends, which lost 5 bases and 1 base, there was a span of 9 bases. Data came from immunoSEQ multiplex PCR; TCRdb stores just in-frame clones and leaves some out. The sample lists about 220,000 clones; more than 75% were seen once. The sequenced sample consisted of peripheral blood. This chain uses TRBV28 with TRBJ2-6, with D hard to call. This TCR was sampled from a man aged 45-65 years who had recovered from COVID-19. The CDR3 is CASSRTRSGANVLTF. The CDR3, as DNA: TGTGCCAGCAGTCGAACTCGGTCTGGGGCCAACGTCCTGACTTTC.